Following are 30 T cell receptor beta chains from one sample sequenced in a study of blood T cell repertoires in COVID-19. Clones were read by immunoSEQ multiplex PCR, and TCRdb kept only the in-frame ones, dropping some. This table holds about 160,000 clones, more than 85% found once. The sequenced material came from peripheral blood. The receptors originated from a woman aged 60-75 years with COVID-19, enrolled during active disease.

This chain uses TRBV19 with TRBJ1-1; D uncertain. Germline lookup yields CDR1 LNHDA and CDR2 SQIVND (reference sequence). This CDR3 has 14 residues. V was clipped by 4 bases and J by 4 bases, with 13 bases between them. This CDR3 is CASSTSGSLTEAFF. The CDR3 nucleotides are TGTGCCAGTAGTACATCCGGGTCTCTCACTGAAGCTTTCTTT.

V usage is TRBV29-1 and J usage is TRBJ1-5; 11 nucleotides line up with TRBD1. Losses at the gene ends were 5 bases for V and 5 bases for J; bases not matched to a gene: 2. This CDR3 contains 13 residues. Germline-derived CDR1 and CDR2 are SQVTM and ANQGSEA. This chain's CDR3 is CSVRDRGYQPQHF. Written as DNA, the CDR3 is TGCAGCGTTCGGGACAGGGGGTATCAGCCCCAGCATTTT. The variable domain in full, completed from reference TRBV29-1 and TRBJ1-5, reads SAVISQKPSRDICQRGTSLTIQCQVDSQVTMMFWYRQQPGQSLTLIATANQGSEATYESGFVIDKFPISRPNLTFSTLTVSNMSPEDSSIYLCSVRDRGYQPQHFGDGTRLSIL.

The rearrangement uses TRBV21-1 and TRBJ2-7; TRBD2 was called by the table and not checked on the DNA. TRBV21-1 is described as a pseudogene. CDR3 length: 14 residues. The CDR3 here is CASGKGGIPYEQYF. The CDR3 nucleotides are TGTGCCAGCGGTAAGGGCGGGATCCCCTACGAGCAGTACTTC.

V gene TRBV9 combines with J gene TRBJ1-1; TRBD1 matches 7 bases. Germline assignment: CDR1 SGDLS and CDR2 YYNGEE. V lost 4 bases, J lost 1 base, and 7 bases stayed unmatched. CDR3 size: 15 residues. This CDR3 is CASSFTGAKNTEAFF. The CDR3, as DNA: TGTGCCAGCAGCTTTACAGGGGCCAAGAACACTGAAGCTTTCTTT. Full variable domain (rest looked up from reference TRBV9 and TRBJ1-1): DSGVTQTPKHLITATGQRVTLRCSPRSGDLSVYWYQQSLDQGLQFLIQYYNGEERAKGNILERFSAQQFPDLHSELNLSSLELGDSALYFCASSFTGAKNTEAFFGQGTRLTVV.

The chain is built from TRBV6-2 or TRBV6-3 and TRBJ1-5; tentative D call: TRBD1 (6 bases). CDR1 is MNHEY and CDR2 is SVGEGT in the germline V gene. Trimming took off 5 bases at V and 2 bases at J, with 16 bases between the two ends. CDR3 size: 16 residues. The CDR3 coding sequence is TGTGCCAGCAGTCCCCATGGGGGCTTGGGCAATCAGCCCCAGCATTTT. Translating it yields CASSPHGGLGNQPQHF.

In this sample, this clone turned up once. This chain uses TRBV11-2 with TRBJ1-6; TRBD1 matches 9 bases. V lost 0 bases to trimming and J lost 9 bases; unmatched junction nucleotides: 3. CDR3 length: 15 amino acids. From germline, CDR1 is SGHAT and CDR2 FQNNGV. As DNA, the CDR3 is TGTGCCAGCAGCTTAGACCGGACAGGGGCTTCACCCCTCCACTTT. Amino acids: CASSLDRTGASPLHF. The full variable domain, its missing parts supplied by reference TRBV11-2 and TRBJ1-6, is EAGVAQSPRYKIIEKRQSVAFWCNPISGHATLYWYQQILGQGPKLLIQFQNNGVVDDSQLPKDRFSAERLKGVDSTLKIQPAKLEDSAVYLCASSLDRTGASPLHFGNGTRLTVT.

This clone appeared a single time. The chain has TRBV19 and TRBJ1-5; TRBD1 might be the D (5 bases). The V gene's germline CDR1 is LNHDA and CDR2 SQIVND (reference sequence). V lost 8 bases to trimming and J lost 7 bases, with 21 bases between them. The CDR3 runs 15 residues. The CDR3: CASQVGRVVGQPQHF. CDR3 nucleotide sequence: TGTGCCAGTCAGGTAGGCAGGGTGGTAGGCCAGCCCCAGCATTTT.

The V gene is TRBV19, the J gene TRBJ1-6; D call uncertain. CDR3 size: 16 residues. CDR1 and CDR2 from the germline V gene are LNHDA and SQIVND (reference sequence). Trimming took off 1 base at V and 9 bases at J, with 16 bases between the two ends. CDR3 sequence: CASSIAGGGWGSPLHF. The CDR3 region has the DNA TGTGCCAGTAGTATAGCTGGTGGAGGTTGGGGTTCACCCCTCCACTTT.

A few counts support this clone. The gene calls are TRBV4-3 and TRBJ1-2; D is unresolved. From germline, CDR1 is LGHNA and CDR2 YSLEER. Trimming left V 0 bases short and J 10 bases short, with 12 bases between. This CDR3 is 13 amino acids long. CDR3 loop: CASSQERASDYTF. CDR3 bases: TGCGCCAGCAGCCAAGAAAGAGCCTCCGACTACACCTTC.

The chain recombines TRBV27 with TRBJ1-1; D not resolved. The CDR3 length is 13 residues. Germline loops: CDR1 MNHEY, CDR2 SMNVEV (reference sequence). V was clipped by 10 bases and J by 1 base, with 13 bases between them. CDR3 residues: CATQKTENTEAFF. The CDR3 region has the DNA TGTGCCACCCAAAAAACAGAGAACACTGAAGCTTTCTTT.

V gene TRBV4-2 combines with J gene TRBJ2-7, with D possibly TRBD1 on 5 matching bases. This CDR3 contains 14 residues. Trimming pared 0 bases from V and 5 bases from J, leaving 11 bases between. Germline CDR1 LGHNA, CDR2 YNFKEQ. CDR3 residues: CASSQDRQGNEQYF. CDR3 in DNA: TGTGCCAGCAGCCAAGATCGTCAGGGAAACGAGCAGTACTTC.

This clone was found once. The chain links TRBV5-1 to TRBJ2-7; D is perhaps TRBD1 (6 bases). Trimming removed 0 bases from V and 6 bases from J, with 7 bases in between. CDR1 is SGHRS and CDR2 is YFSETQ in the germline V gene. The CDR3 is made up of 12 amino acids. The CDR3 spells CASSLEGGEQYF. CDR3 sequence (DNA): TGCGCCAGCAGCTTGGAAGGGGGCGAGCAGTACTTC.

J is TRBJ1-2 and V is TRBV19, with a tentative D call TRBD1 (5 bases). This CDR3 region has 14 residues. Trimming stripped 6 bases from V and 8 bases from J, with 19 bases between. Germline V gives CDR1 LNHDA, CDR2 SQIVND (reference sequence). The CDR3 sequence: CASRPLVQGTGYTF. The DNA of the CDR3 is TGTGCCAGTAGGCCCCTCGTCCAGGGAACGGGCTACACCTTC.

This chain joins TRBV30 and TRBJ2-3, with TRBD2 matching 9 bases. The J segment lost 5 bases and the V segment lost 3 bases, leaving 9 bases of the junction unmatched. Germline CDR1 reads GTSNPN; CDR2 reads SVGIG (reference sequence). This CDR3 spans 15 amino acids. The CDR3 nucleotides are TGTGCCTGGAGGGAGAGCGGGGGGCCTAGAGATACGCAGTATTTT. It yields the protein CAWRESGGPRDTQYF.

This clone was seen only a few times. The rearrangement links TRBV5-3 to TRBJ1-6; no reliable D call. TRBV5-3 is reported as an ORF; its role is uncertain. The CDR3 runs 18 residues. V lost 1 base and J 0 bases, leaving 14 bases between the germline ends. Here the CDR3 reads CARSLCAPRSSYNSPLHF. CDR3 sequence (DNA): TGTGCCAGAAGCTTGTGCGCCCCACGGAGCTCCTATAATTCACCCCTCCACTTT.

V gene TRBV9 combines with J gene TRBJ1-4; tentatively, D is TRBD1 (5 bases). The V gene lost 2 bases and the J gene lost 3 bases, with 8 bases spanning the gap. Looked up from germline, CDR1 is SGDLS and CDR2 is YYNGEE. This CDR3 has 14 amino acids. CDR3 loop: CASSVGGPNEKLFF. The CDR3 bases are TGTGCCAGCAGCGTGGGGGGTCCTAATGAAAAACTGTTTTTT.

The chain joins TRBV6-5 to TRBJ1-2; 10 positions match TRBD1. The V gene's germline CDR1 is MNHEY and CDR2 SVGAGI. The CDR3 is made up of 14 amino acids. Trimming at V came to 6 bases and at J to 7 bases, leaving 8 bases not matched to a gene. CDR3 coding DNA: TGTGCCAGCAGGTCCGGGACAGGGGCGGGTGGCTACACCTTC. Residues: CASRSGTGAGGYTF.

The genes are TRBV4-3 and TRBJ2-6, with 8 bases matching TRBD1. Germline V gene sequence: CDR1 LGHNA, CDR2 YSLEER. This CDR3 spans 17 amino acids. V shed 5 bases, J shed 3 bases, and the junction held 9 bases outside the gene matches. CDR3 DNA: TGCGCCAGCAGCGGAATGGCCGGGACAGGTGGGGCCAACGTCCTGACTTTC. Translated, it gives CASSGMAGTGGANVLTF.

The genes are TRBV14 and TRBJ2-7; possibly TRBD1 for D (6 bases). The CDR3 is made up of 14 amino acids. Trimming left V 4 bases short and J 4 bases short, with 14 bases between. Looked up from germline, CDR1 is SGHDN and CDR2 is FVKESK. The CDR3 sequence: CASSPRRGPYEQYF. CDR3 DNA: TGTGCCAGCAGCCCCCGCAGGGGCCCTTACGAGCAGTACTTC.

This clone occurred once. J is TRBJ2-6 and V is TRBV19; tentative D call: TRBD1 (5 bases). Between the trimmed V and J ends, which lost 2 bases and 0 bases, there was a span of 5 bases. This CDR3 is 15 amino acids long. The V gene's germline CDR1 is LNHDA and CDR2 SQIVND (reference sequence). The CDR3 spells CASSIQGSGANVLTF. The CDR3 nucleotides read TGTGCCAGTAGTATACAGGGCTCTGGGGCCAACGTCCTGACTTTC.

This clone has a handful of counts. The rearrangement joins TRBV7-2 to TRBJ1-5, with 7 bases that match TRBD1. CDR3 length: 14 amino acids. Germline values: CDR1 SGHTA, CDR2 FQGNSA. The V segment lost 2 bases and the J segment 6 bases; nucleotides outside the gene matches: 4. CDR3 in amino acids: CASSLRQGGQPQHF. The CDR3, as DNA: TGTGCCAGCAGCTTACGACAGGGCGGTCAGCCCCAGCATTTT. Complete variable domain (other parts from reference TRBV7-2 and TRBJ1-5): GAGVSQSPSNKVTEKGKDVELRCDPISGHTALYWYRQSLGQGLEFLIYFQGNSAPDKSGLPSDRFSAERTGGSVSTLTIQRTQQEDSAVYLCASSLRQGGQPQHFGDGTRLSIL.

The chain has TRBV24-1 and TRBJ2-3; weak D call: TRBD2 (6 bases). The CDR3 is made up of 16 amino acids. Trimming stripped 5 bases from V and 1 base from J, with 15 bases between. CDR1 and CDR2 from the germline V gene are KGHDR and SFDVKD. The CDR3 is CATSAGRGIGTDTQYF. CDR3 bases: TGTGCCACCAGTGCAGGGCGGGGAATTGGCACAGATACGCAGTATTTT.

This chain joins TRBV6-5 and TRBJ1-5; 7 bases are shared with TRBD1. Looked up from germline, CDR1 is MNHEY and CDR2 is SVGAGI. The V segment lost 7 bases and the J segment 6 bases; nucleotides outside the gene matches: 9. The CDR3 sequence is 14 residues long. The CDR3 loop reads CASTEQGFAQPQHF. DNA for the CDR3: TGTGCCAGCACCGAACAGGGGTTTGCTCAGCCCCAGCATTTT.

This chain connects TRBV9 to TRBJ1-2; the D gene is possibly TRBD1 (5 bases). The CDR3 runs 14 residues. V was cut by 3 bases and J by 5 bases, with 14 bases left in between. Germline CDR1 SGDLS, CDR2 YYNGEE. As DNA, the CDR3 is TGTGCCAGCAGCGCGACAGACCCGAGATATGGCTACACCTTC. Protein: CASSATDPRYGYTF.

The CDR3 sequence: CASRPVTGTAFF. The CDR3 nucleotides read TGTGCCAGCAGACCAGTTACAGGGACGGCTTTCTTT. The chain recombines TRBV6-6 with TRBJ1-1, with TRBD1 as a possible D gene (6 bases). Germline CDR1 reads MNHNY; CDR2 reads SVGAGI (reference sequence). Trimming stripped 6 bases from V and 11 bases from J, with 16 bases between. The CDR3 contains 12 residues.

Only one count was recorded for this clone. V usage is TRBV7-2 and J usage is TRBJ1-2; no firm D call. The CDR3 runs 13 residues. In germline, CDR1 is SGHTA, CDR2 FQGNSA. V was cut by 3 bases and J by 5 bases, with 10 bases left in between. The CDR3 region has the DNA TGTGCCAGCAGCTTGCCTACGCCATATGGCTACACCTTC. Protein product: CASSLPTPYGYTF.

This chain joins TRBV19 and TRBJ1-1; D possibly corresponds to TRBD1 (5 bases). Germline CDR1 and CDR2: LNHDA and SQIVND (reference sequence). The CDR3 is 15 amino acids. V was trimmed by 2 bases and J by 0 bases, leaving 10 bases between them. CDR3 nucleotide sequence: TGTGCCAGTAGTATAAGTTACAGGATGAACACTGAAGCTTTCTTT. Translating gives CASSISYRMNTEAFF.

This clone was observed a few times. DNA of the CDR3: TGTGCCAGCAGAGTCTCGGGACAGGTAACCTACGAGCAGTACTTC. Translation gives CASRVSGQVTYEQYF. V gene TRBV4-2 combines with J gene TRBJ2-7, with 8 nucleotides matching TRBD1. There are 15 residues in the CDR3. Trimming at V came to 6 bases and at J to 2 bases, leaving 9 bases not matched to a gene. CDR1 and CDR2 from the germline V gene are LGHNA and YNFKEQ.

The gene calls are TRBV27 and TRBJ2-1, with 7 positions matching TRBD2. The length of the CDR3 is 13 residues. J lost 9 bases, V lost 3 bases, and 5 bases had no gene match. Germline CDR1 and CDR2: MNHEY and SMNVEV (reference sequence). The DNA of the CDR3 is TGTGCCAGCAGTTTCAGATGGGAGGGTGAGCAGTTCTTC. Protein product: CASSFRWEGEQFF.

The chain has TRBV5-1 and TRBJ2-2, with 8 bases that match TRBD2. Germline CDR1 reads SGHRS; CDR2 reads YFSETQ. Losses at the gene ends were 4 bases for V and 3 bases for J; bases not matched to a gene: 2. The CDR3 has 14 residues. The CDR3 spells CASSGLADTGELFF. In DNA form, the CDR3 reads TGCGCCAGCAGCGGACTAGCAGACACCGGGGAGCTGTTTTTT.